The present T cell receptor beta chain was sequenced within a study of T cell changes during pregnancy in multiple sclerosis. Clones were sequenced by immunoSEQ multiplex PCR, and TCRdb holds only the in-frame ones, with some missing. The sample includes 65,000 to 85,000 clones, around 94% of them seen just once. Germline V CDR1 and CDR2: LNHDA, SQIVND (reference sequence). This CDR3 contains 15 residues. V was trimmed by 5 bases and J by 0 bases, leaving 11 bases between them. This clone was recorded once. This chain joins TRBV19 and TRBJ2-1; D gene ambiguous. This TCR derives from a female donor with multiple sclerosis, enrolled in a pregnancy study. Specimen: CD4+ T cells from peripheral blood mononuclear cells, collected after pregnancy. CDR3 nucleotide sequence: TGTGCCAGTAGTCAAGCGTCCCGCTCCTACAATGAGCAGTTCTTC. Residues: CASSQASRSYNEQFF.